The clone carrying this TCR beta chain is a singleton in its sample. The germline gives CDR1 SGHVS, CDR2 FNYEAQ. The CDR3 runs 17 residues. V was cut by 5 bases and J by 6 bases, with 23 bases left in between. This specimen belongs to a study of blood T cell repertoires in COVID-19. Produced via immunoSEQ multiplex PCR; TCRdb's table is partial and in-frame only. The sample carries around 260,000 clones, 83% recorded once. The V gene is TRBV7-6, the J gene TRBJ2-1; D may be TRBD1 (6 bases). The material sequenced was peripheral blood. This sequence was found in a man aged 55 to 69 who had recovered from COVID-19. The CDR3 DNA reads TGTGCCAGCAGCATATCCGGGACAACCACTCGGGGCAATGAGCAGTTCTTC. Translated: CASSISGTTTRGNEQFF.